Below, 25 T cell receptor beta chains from the same sample are listed, as sequenced in a study of cytomegalovirus exposure and HLA in healthy donors. Primers for the PCR totalled 60 Vbeta and 13 Jbeta. Clones were sequenced by immunoSEQ multiplex PCR, and TCRdb holds only the in-frame ones, with some missing. The table lists roughly 150,000 clones, over 60% of them singletons. The sequenced material came from PBMCs. The receptors were sampled from a male donor in good health and CMV-seronegative.

The V gene is TRBV30, the J gene TRBJ1-2, with 8 bases fitting TRBD1. V shed 1 base, J shed 5 bases, and the junction held 12 bases outside the gene matches. Germline CDR1 GTSNPN, CDR2 SVGIG (reference sequence). The CDR3 has 16 residues. In DNA form, the CDR3 reads TGTGCCTGGAGTGCCGGGACAGGCCGTTTGGAGTATGGCTACACCTTC. This encodes CAWSAGTGRLEYGYTF.

The chain couples TRBV10-3 to TRBJ1-1, with a weak D call TRBD1 (5 bases). V was shortened by 5 bases and J by 6 bases, with 10 bases between the two germline ends. From germline, CDR1 is ENHRY and CDR2 SYGVKD. The CDR3 loop spans 12 amino acids. This chain's CDR3 is CAISPGEPEAFF. CDR3 coding DNA: TGTGCCATCAGTCCGGGGGAACCTGAAGCTTTCTTT.

The chain carries TRBV30 and TRBJ2-2, with a weak D call TRBD1 (5 bases). CDR1 is GTSNPN, CDR2 SVGIG, per germline (reference sequence). This CDR3 has 13 residues. Trimming took 3 bases from V and 4 from J, leaving 9 bases between them. In DNA, the CDR3 is TGTGCCTGGAGGCAGGGCGGCACCGGGGAGCTGTTTTTT. Translating it yields CAWRQGGTGELFF.

V gene TRBV5-5 combines with J gene TRBJ1-1; TRBD1 aligns across 8 bases. This CDR3 contains 15 residues. The V and J ends lost 3 bases and 1 base, in that order; junction bases with no gene match: 5. CDR1 and CDR2 from the germline V gene are SGHKS and YYEKEE (reference sequence). The CDR3 bases are TGTGCCAGCAGCTGGCAGGGGGCCGGGAACACTGAAGCTTTCTTT. This codes for CASSWQGAGNTEAFF.

This chain links TRBV20-1 with TRBJ2-7; D is perhaps TRBD1 (5 bases). Germline CDR1 is DFQATT and CDR2 is SNEGSKA (reference sequence). V was trimmed by 6 bases and J by 5 bases, leaving 11 bases between them. The CDR3 spans 11 residues. CDR3 sequence reads: CSAAGYHEQYF. CDR3 in DNA: TGCAGTGCCGCAGGGTACCACGAGCAGTACTTC.

The genes are TRBV6-5 and TRBJ2-2; 7 nucleotides match TRBD1. Germline CDR1 and CDR2: MNHEY and SVGAGI. The trim removed 6 bases at V and 4 bases at J, leaving 8 bases unmatched. CDR3 length: 15 residues. The CDR3 spells CASSLRQGFTGELFF. The DNA for the CDR3 is TGTGCCAGCAGCCTCCGACAGGGATTCACCGGGGAGCTGTTTTTT.

This chain uses TRBV7-3 with TRBJ2-1, with unresolved D. The CDR3 runs 18 residues. The germline V and J ends were trimmed by 1 base and 0 bases, with 16 bases remaining between them. Per the germline V gene, CDR1 is SGHTA and CDR2 is FQGTGA. The CDR3 nucleotides are TGTGCCAGCAGCTTAAGGCCCAATGTTAGAGGCTCCTACAATGAGCAGTTCTTC. Its protein product is CASSLRPNVRGSYNEQFF.

V is TRBV2 and J is TRBJ2-3, with 8 bases lining up with TRBD2. This CDR3 comprises 17 residues. Per the germline V gene, CDR1 is SNHLY and CDR2 is FYNNEI. V lost 7 bases to trimming and J lost 3 bases; unmatched junction nucleotides: 15. The chain's CDR3 is CASNNGGASPVTDTQYF. The CDR3 bases are TGTGCCAGCAATAACGGGGGGGCCTCCCCGGTGACAGATACGCAGTATTTT.

Notes on this clone: Other DNA sequences within the sample encode an identical CDR3. The chain couples TRBV4-1 to TRBJ1-1; D remains ambiguous. The V end was cut by 0 bases, the J end by 1 base, with 15 bases between. The CDR3 has 17 residues. Germline CDR1 is MGHRA and CDR2 is YSYEKL. The CDR3 is CASSQDLRQVGNTEAFF. As DNA, the CDR3 is TGCGCCAGCAGCCAAGATCTTAGGCAGGTCGGGAACACTGAAGCTTTCTTT.

The chain combines TRBV7-9 with TRBJ2-5, with 8 bases identical to TRBD2. J lost 5 bases, V lost 6 bases, and 14 bases had no gene match. The germline CDR1 and CDR2 sequences are SEHNR and FQNEAQ (reference sequence). The CDR3 sequence is 16 residues long. This chain's CDR3 is CASSLGGSGTRETQYF. The CDR3 nucleotides read TGTGCCAGCAGTTTGGGGGGTAGCGGGACCAGGGAGACCCAGTACTTC.

Only a few counts were recorded for this clone. The gene calls are TRBV19 and TRBJ1-2; 7 nucleotides line up with TRBD1. Trimming took 5 bases from V and 3 from J; bases not matched to a gene: 3. The CDR3 totals 13 residues. Germline V gene data show CDR1 as LNHDA and CDR2 as SQIVND (reference sequence). As DNA, the CDR3 is TGTGCCAGTAGTTACAGGGGTGACTATGGCTACACCTTC. It specifies CASSYRGDYGYTF.

This rearrangement joins TRBV6-1 to TRBJ1-6; 8 bases match TRBD1. V lost 0 bases and J lost 8; bases outside the gene matches: 6. CDR1 is MNHNS, CDR2 SASEGT, per germline. There are 16 residues in the CDR3. As DNA, the CDR3 is TGTGCCAGCAGTGAAGCGGGGGACAGGTTATATTCACCCCTCCACTTT. Translated: CASSEAGDRLYSPLHF.

The chain carries TRBV7-2 and TRBJ2-1, with TRBD2 identical over 9 bases. The CDR3 sequence is 14 residues long. Germline CDR1 reads SGHTA; CDR2 reads FQGNSA. J lost 9 bases, V lost 5 bases, and 8 bases had no gene match. The CDR3 sequence: CASSPGLALSEQFF. CDR3 in DNA: TGTGCCAGCAGCCCGGGACTAGCCTTAAGTGAGCAGTTCTTC.

The rearrangement joins TRBV28 to TRBJ2-5; tentative D call: TRBD1 (6 bases). The DNA end is more similar to TRBJ2-7, so the J call may be wrong. The CDR3 consists of 12 residues. Germline V gene sequence: CDR1 MDHEN, CDR2 SYDVKM. The CDR3 loop reads CVSAGDRYEQYF. The CDR3 DNA is TGTGTTTCGGCAGGGGATCGGTACGAGCAGTACTTC.

The V gene is TRBV7-9, the J gene TRBJ2-1, with 8 bases lining up with TRBD2. The CDR3 contains 17 residues. With 1 base clipped from V and 4 bases from J, the junction kept 9 bases outside the gene matches. Germline V gene lookup returns CDR1 SEHNR and CDR2 FQNEAQ (reference sequence). The DNA of the CDR3 is TGTGCCAGCAGCTTAGTTACAGCGGGGGCTCGGTACAATGAGCAGTTCTTC. Translating it yields CASSLVTAGARYNEQFF.

The V and J genes are TRBV2 and TRBJ2-1; possible D gene TRBD1, 6 bases. This CDR3 comprises 14 residues. Trimming stripped 6 bases from V and 5 bases from J, with 14 bases between. Germline V gives CDR1 SNHLY, CDR2 FYNNEI. The CDR3 region has the DNA TGTGCCAGCAGGACACCCAGGGGAAACAATGAGCAGTTCTTC. It codes for CASRTPRGNNEQFF.

This chain uses TRBV6-5 with TRBJ2-5, with a tentative D call TRBD1 (5 bases). The DNA end lines up better with TRBJ2-7; the J call may be wrong. CDR1 and CDR2 (germline): MNHEY, SVGAGI. The CDR3 totals 11 residues. In nucleotides, the CDR3 is TGTGCCAGCAGTTACCAGGGCGAGCAGTACTTC. Translating it yields CASSYQGEQYF.

The chain recombines TRBV6-5 with TRBJ2-5; TRBD1 aligns across 9 bases. Gene TRBJ2-7 matches the end of the DNA better, so the J call may be wrong. The length of the CDR3 is 15 residues. Looked up from germline, CDR1 is MNHEY and CDR2 is SVGAGI. The CDR3 is CASSSQGTGKYEQYF. In DNA, the CDR3 is TGTGCCAGCAGTTCTCAAGGGACAGGGAAATACGAGCAGTACTTC.

The chain employs TRBV5-6 and TRBJ2-3; 9 bases line up with TRBD2. This CDR3 is 16 amino acids long. Germline V gives CDR1 SGHDT, CDR2 YYEEEE. J gave up 1 base and V 4 bases, and 7 bases lay outside the gene matches. In nucleotides, the CDR3 is TGTGCCAGCAGCCCTGGCCGCGGGAGGGGCACAGATACGCAGTATTTT. Its translation: CASSPGRGRGTDTQYF. The full variable domain, in which reference TRBV5-6 and TRBJ2-3 provide the parts outside the CDR3, is DAGVTQSPTHLIKTRGQQVTLRCSPKSGHDTVSWYQQALGQGPQFIFQYYEEEERQRGNFPDRFSGHQFPNYSSELNVNALLLGDSALYLCASSPGRGRGTDTQYFGPGTRLTVL.

The rearrangement uses TRBV11-2 and TRBJ2-5; 7 nucleotides line up with TRBD1. CDR3 length: 14 amino acids. Germline V gene sequence: CDR1 SGHAT, CDR2 FQNNGV. J gave up 5 bases and V 5 bases, and 8 bases lay outside the gene matches. The CDR3 is CASSDTGTVETQYF. The CDR3 DNA reads TGTGCCAGCAGCGACACCGGGACAGTCGAGACCCAGTACTTC.

As for this clone: An end of the junction differs from the germline gene, which may be a read error. The V gene is TRBV7-9, the J gene TRBJ1-6, with TRBD1 identical over 9 bases. Per germline, CDR1 SEHNR and CDR2 FQNEAQ (reference sequence). The length of the CDR3 is 17 residues. This chain's CDR3 is CSSSLVRGGTGHSPLHF. DNA of the CDR3: TGTTCCAGCAGCTTAGTCCGGGGGGGGACAGGGCATTCACCCCTCCACTTT.

This chain connects TRBV5-1 to TRBJ1-2; the D is unclear. Germline lookup yields CDR1 SGHRS and CDR2 YFSETQ. CDR3 size: 13 residues. With 3 bases removed from V and 7 bases from J, the gap between germline ends came to 13 bases. The CDR3 region is CASSSPGDRGYTF. In DNA, the CDR3 is TGCGCCAGCAGCTCCCCCGGGGATCGTGGCTACACCTTC.

The chain has TRBV30 and TRBJ1-2; D is possibly TRBD1 (6 bases). Germline loops: CDR1 GTSNPN, CDR2 SVGIG (reference sequence). V was pared by 3 bases and J by 2 bases, with 7 bases between. This CDR3 contains 12 residues. CDR3 DNA sequence: TGTGCCTGGAGAAGGGGGAACTATGGCTACACCTTC. Translated, it gives CAWRRGNYGYTF.

The sample holds one count of this clone. The rearrangement links TRBV27 to TRBJ2-5, with 7 nucleotides matching TRBD1. CDR1 MNHEY and CDR2 SMNVEV come from the germline V gene (reference sequence). The trim removed 3 bases at V and 4 bases at J, leaving 17 bases unmatched. The CDR3 extends over 18 amino acids. This chain's CDR3 is CASSFPPGQVRARETQYF. The DNA of the CDR3 is TGTGCCAGCAGTTTCCCCCCAGGACAGGTACGGGCCAGAGAGACCCAGTACTTC.

The chain recombines TRBV5-5 with TRBJ2-5, with 7 bases identical to TRBD1. Germline CDR1 and CDR2: SGHKS and YYEKEE (reference sequence). The CDR3 runs to 14 residues. V dropped 3 bases and J dropped 2; count of bases not matched to a gene: 4. As DNA, the CDR3 is TGTGCCAGCAGCTCGACAGGGATTCAAGAGACCCAGTACTTC. Translated, it gives CASSSTGIQETQYF.